Listed below are T cell receptor beta chains from one sample, sequenced in a study of cytomegalovirus exposure and HLA in healthy donors. Assay used: immunoSEQ multiplex PCR; TCRdb lists only in-frame clones, some missing. This sample has about 63,000 clones, with roughly 71% found just once. Sample: PBMCs. The receptors come from a man aged 50 to 59 in good health and CMV-seropositive. Both conserved end residues are part of each CDR3. A D gene is named only where the DNA matches it firmly. Only part of the rows carry a size: once, few, many, or a class if the clone is expanded.

V gene,J gene,clone size,D gene,CDR3 protein,CDR3 DNA
TRBV11-3,TRBJ2-3,once,NA,CASSLVGGGTDTQYF,TGTGCCAGCAGCTTAGTAGGGGGTGGGACAGATACGCAGTATTTT
TRBV7-2,TRBJ2-7,NA,TRBD1,CASSLADRGGEQYF,TGTGCCAGCAGCTTAGCGGACAGGGGGGGCGAGCAGTACTTC
TRBV11-1,TRBJ1-6,NA,NA,CASSVGQPGSPLHF,TGTGCCAGCAGCGTGGGACAACCGGGTTCACCCCTCCACTTT
TRBV19,TRBJ2-1,NA,TRBD1,CASKTGAYNEQFF,TGTGCCAGTAAGACAGGGGCCTACAATGAGCAGTTCTTC
TRBV5-1,TRBJ2-3,NA,NA,CASSLGPSSFTDTQYF,TGCGCCAGCAGCTTGGGGCCTAGCTCCTTCACAGATACGCAGTATTTT
TRBV28,TRBJ2-7,once,TRBD2,CASSRGLASYEQYF,TGTGCCAGCAGTCGGGGACTAGCGAGCTACGAGCAGTACTTC
TRBV19,TRBJ2-7,NA,NA,CASSMGPYEQYF,TGTGCCAGTAGTATGGGGCCCTACGAGCAGTACTTC
TRBV6-1,TRBJ1-1,NA,NA,CASSERDTTNTEAFF,TGTGCCAGCAGTGAAAGGGACACTACGAACACTGAAGCTTTCTTT
TRBV28,TRBJ2-7,few,TRBD2,CASRSSGKGNYEQYF,TGTGCCAGCAGGTCTAGCGGGAAGGGGAACTACGAGCAGTACTTC
TRBV5-5,TRBJ1-1,few,NA,CASSFSGGRITEAFF,TGTGCCAGCAGCTTTAGCGGGGGAAGAATCACTGAAGCTTTCTTT
TRBV10-1,TRBJ2-6,NA,TRBD1,CASSDSTGGASGANVLTF,TGCGCCAGCAGTGATTCGACAGGGGGCGCTTCTGGGGCCAACGTCCTGACTTTC
TRBV28,TRBJ2-1,once,TRBD2,CASETSGRNYNEQFF,TGTGCCAGTGAGACTAGCGGGAGAAACTACAATGAGCAGTTCTTC
TRBV25-1,TRBJ1-1,NA,NA,CASSRGRAFF,TGTGCCAGTAGCAGGGGAAGGGCTTTCTTT
TRBV5-4,TRBJ1-2,NA,NA,CASRTTGIGNYGYTF,TGTGCCAGCAGAACTACAGGGATCGGGAACTATGGCTACACCTTC
TRBV14,TRBJ1-2,NA,NA,CASSQDGAPGYGYTF,TGTGCCAGCAGCCAAGATGGGGCGCCAGGATATGGCTACACCTTC
TRBV5-1,TRBJ2-7,NA,TRBD1,CASSAQGQASYEQYF,TGCGCCAGCAGCGCGCAAGGACAGGCCTCCTACGAGCAGTACTTC
TRBV15,TRBJ2-2,NA,NA,CATSRDRYQNTGELFF,TGTGCCACCAGCAGAGATCGGTACCAGAACACCGGGGAGCTGTTTTTT
TRBV4-1,TRBJ2-1,NA,NA,CASSQVPSSEQFF,TGCGCCAGCAGCCAAGTCCCTAGTAGTGAGCAGTTCTTC
TRBV2,TRBJ2-7,NA,NA,CASRGDIYEQYF,TGTGCCAGCAGGGGCGACATCTACGAGCAGTACTTC
TRBV5-1,TRBJ1-2,NA,NA,CASSFGGGYGYTF,TGCGCCAGCAGCTTTGGGGGAGGCTATGGCTACACCTTC
TRBV5-8,TRBJ2-7,NA,NA,CASSTLDRSQYF,TGTGCCAGCAGCACACTCGACAGGAGTCAATACTTC
TRBV6-5,TRBJ1-1,NA,NA,CASSYGGRTEAFF,TGTGCCAGCAGTTACGGCGGGAGGACTGAAGCTTTCTTT
TRBV10-2,TRBJ1-5,NA,NA,CASRMGFGQPQHF,TGCGCCAGCAGAATGGGTTTCGGGCAGCCCCAGCATTTT
TRBV5-1,TRBJ2-1,NA,TRBD2,CASSSQSGGAGNEQFF,TGCGCCAGCAGCTCACAGAGCGGGGGGGCGGGGAATGAGCAGTTCTTC
TRBV30,TRBJ1-2,NA,TRBD1,CAWSEAGQLYGYTF,TGTGCCTGGAGTGAGGCGGGACAGCTCTATGGCTACACCTTC
TRBV5-1,TRBJ1-2,NA,TRBD1,CASSPTTGNHGYTF,TGCGCCAGCAGCCCCACGACAGGGAATCATGGCTACACCTTC
TRBV18,TRBJ2-3,NA,TRBD1,CASSGDRTPSTDTQYF,TGTGCCAGCTCAGGGGACAGGACCCCTAGCACAGATACGCAGTATTTT
TRBV4-1,TRBJ2-6,NA,NA,CASSQPAVAGANVLTF,TGCGCCAGCAGCCAACCTGCAGTAGCCGGGGCCAACGTCCTGACTTTC
TRBV6-1,TRBJ2-1,few,NA,CASGVPVYNEQFF,TGTGCCAGCGGTGTCCCTGTCTACAATGAGCAGTTCTTC
TRBV19,TRBJ2-1,NA,NA,CASIGGEGRNEQFF,TGTGCCAGTATCGGAGGCGAGGGCCGTAATGAGCAGTTCTTC
TRBV9,TRBJ2-2,NA,TRBD2,CASSNSGRDTGELFF,TGTGCCAGCAGCAATAGCGGGAGGGACACCGGGGAGCTGTTTTTT
TRBV6-1,TRBJ2-4,NA,TRBD1,CASSEAPGQGDIQYF,TGTGCCAGCAGTGAAGCGCCGGGACAGGGAGACATTCAGTACTTC
TRBV30,TRBJ2-5,NA,TRBD1,CAWSVKGGGETQYF,TGTGCCTGGAGTGTAAAAGGGGGCGGGGAGACCCAGTACTTC
TRBV6-1,TRBJ2-5,NA,NA,CASNPTGRETQYF,TGTGCCAGCAACCCGACAGGGAGGGAGACCCAGTACTTC
TRBV9,TRBJ2-5,NA,TRBD2,CASSVAPGGGLQETQYF,TGTGCCAGCAGCGTAGCCCCTGGGGGGGGATTGCAAGAGACCCAGTACTTC
TRBV5-1,TRBJ2-7,NA,TRBD1,CASSLVGDRARYEQYF,TGCGCCAGCAGCTTGGTCGGGGACAGGGCCCGGTACGAGCAGTACTTC
TRBV9,TRBJ2-7,NA,NA,CASSFDSEQYF,TGTGCCAGCAGCTTCGACAGCGAGCAGTACTTC
TRBV6-1,TRBJ2-3,NA,NA,CASSERGTYLNTQYF,TGTGCCAGCAGTGAGAGAGGGACTTATCTAAATACGCAGTATTTT
TRBV27,TRBJ2-1,NA,NA,CASSLSTVPRPGEQFF,TGTGCCAGCAGTTTATCCACAGTCCCGCGTCCTGGTGAGCAGTTCTTC
TRBV30,TRBJ1-1,NA,NA,CAWSVEGVTEAFF,TGTGCCTGGAGTGTAGAAGGGGTAACTGAAGCTTTCTTT
TRBV27,TRBJ2-5,once,NA,CASSSAAGPGETQYF,TGTGCCAGCAGTTCCGCGGCCGGTCCTGGAGAGACCCAGTACTTC
TRBV6-1,TRBJ1-6,NA,TRBD1,CASSPRDRSNSPLHF,TGTGCCAGCAGCCCCCGGGACAGGTCTAATTCACCCCTCCACTTT
TRBV5-6,TRBJ2-7,NA,NA,CASSLVPAGKGEQYF,TGTGCCAGCAGCTTGGTGCCCGCAGGGAAAGGCGAGCAGTACTTC
TRBV9,TRBJ2-7,NA,TRBD2,CASSVDGGRVYEQYF,TGTGCCAGCAGCGTAGATGGGGGGAGGGTGTACGAGCAGTACTTC
TRBV6-1,TRBJ2-7,few,NA,CASSEGGYRASYEQYF,TGTGCCAGCAGTGAAGGAGGCTACAGGGCGTCCTACGAGCAGTACTTC
TRBV4-3,TRBJ1-2,once,TRBD1,CASSHGQGYGYTF,TGCGCCAGCAGCCACGGACAGGGTTATGGCTACACCTTC
TRBV7-5,TRBJ2-1,NA,NA,CVRSLRRNYNEQFF,TGTGTCAGAAGCTTACGCAGGAACTACAATGAGCAGTTCTTC
TRBV7-9,TRBJ2-5,NA,NA,CASSLSRAGVRETQYF,TGTGCCAGCAGCTTAAGCCGGGCAGGGGTACGGGAGACCCAGTACTTC
TRBV2,TRBJ2-1,NA,TRBD2,CASSDGGGADEQFF,TGTGCCAGCAGTGATGGCGGGGGGGCCGATGAGCAGTTCTTC
TRBV7-9,TRBJ1-3,NA,NA,CASTPGQGGTGNTIYF,TGTGCCAGCACCCCCGGGCAGGGAGGCACTGGAAACACCATATATTTT
TRBV6-6,TRBJ2-5,NA,NA,CASSHREETQYF,TGTGCCAGCAGTCACAGGGAAGAGACCCAGTACTTC
TRBV27,TRBJ2-7,NA,TRBD1,CASRPSTGNYEQYF,TGTGCCAGCAGGCCTTCGACAGGGAACTACGAGCAGTACTTC
TRBV2,TRBJ1-2,NA,NA,CASRARQADYGYTF,TGTGCCAGCAGGGCGAGACAGGCGGACTATGGCTACACCTTC